The clone carrying this T cell receptor (beta chain) was picked up one time. The entry originates in a study of blood T cell repertoires in COVID-19. Background on the study: COVID-19 samples collected from the United States, Italy and Spain covered acute and convalescent phases.

The CDR3 has 12 residues. Trimming cost V 10 bases and J 6 bases, with 15 bases left between them. Germline V gene lookup returns CDR1 MNHNY and CDR2 SVGAGI (reference sequence). Some clones are missing from TCRdb's copy, which holds only in-frame ones; the method was immunoSEQ multiplex PCR. The data contain 250,000 to 350,000 clones, 87% of them singletons. The sample consisted of peripheral blood. The clonotype originates from a man between 18 and 29 years old with active or convalescent COVID-19. The chain is built from TRBV6-6 and TRBJ1-1; D gene uncertain. The CDR3 region is CATTDEAAEAFF. CDR3 nucleotide sequence: TGTGCCACCACTGACGAGGCGGCTGAAGCTTTCTTT.